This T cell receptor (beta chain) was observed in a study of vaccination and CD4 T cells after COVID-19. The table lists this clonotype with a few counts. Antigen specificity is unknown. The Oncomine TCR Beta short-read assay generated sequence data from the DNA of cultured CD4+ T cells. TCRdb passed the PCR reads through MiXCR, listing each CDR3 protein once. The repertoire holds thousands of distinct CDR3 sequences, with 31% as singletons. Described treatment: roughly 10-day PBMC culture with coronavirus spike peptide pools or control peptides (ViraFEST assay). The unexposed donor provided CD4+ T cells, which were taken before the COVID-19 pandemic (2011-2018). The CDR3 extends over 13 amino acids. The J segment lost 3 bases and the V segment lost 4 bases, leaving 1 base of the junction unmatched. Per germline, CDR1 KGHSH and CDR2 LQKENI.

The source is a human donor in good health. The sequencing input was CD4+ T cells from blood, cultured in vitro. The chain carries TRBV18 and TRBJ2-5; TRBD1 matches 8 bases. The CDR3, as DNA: TGTGCCAGCTCACTACAGGGGGAAGAGACCCAGTACTTC. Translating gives CASSLQGEETQYF.